This is a list of T cell receptor beta chains from one sample in a study of shared clonotypes between healthy human individuals. The data were produced by immunoSEQ multiplex PCR, yet TCRdb's version contains in-frame clones alone and is incomplete. Of almost 750,000 clones in the sample, 72% are singletons; the top ten hold 1.8%. Sequencing used memory CD4+ T cells sorted from blood. These receptor sequences come from a woman younger than 45 in good health. The CDR3 runs from the conserved cysteine through the conserved F or W. D genes are given only for firm matches. For some rows the clone size is stated as once, few or many, or as a class when expanded; others skip it.

>TRBD1|TRBJ1-5|-|TRBV27
TGTGCCAGCAGTAATTGGGACAGGGGGCGAGTTCAGCCCCAGCATTTT
CASSNWDRGRVQPQHF
>-|TRBJ1-1|-|TRBV5-1
TGCGCCAGCAGTTATGGGGCGGAGAACATGGAAGCTTTCTTT
CASSYGAENMEAFF
>-|TRBJ1-1|-|TRBV11-2
TGTGCCAGCAGCCCCCAGGGTGCCCTTGGGCGCACTGAAGCTTTCTTT
CASSPQGALGRTEAFF
>TRBD2|TRBJ2-1|-|TRBV7-8
TGTGCCAGCAGCTTAGATACTAGCGGGGTCAATGAGCAGTTCTTC
CASSLDTSGVNEQFF
>TRBD1|TRBJ2-7|-|TRBV7-9
TGTGCCAGCAGTCTCGGGGACAGGGTATACGAGCAGTACTTC
CASSLGDRVYEQYF
>-|TRBJ2-7|-|TRBV11-2
TGTGCCAGCAGCTCTAGCTCCTACGAGCAGTACTTC
CASSSSSYEQYF
>TRBD2|TRBJ2-1|once|TRBV4-1
TGCGCCAGCAGCCAAATCCTAGCGGGAGGGTCCTACAATGAGCAGTTCTTC
CASSQILAGGSYNEQFF
>TRBD2|TRBJ2-3|-|TRBV7-2
TGTGCCAGCAGCTTAGATCGACTAGCGATTAGCACAGATACGCAGTATTTT
CASSLDRLAISTDTQYF
>-|TRBJ1-2|-|TRBV28
TGTGCCAGCACCCAAGGACAAATTGAGGGCTACACCTTC
CASTQGQIEGYTF
>-|TRBJ2-1|-|TRBV19
TGTGCCAGCTCCCCTGATGAGGGAACCGCCTACAATGAGCAGTTCTTC
CASSPDEGTAYNEQFF
>TRBD2|TRBJ2-5|-|TRBV13
TGTGCCAGCTCTAGCGGTCAAGAGACCCAGTACTTC
CASSSGQETQYF
>TRBD1|TRBJ2-1|-|TRBV7-9
TGTGCCAGCAAGGCCGCAGGGGGTTTGGATGAGCAGTTCTTC
CASKAAGGLDEQFF
>-|TRBJ2-7|-|TRBV27
TGTGCCAGCAGTTCAATTAGCGGATCCTACGAGCAGTACTTC
CASSSISGSYEQYF
>-|TRBJ1-1|once|TRBV5-1
TGCGCCAGCAGCTGGGACGGCCAACCGAACACTGAAGCTTTCTTT
CASSWDGQPNTEAFF
>-|TRBJ1-1|few|TRBV11-2
TGTGCCAGCAGCTTACGGCAGGGTGACACTGAAGCTTTCTTT
CASSLRQGDTEAFF
>-|TRBJ1-2|-|TRBV18
TGTGCCAGCTCACCAGGTCCAGGGACCTATGGCTACACCTTC
CASSPGPGTYGYTF
>-|TRBJ1-1|-|TRBV9
TGTGCCAGCAGCCTATCGACAGTGGAGAACACTGAAGCTTTCTTT
CASSLSTVENTEAFF
>TRBD2|TRBJ2-5|-|TRBV19
TGTGCCAGTAGTGATTCCGGCCTAGCGGGATTTGAGACCCAGTACTTC
CASSDSGLAGFETQYF
>-|TRBJ2-7|-|TRBV5-1
TGCGCCAGCAGCTTGTCTGCAGGGGGGACCTACGAGCAGTACTTC
CASSLSAGGTYEQYF
>-|TRBJ1-4|-|TRBV7-4
TGTGCCAGCAGCTTAGGGACAAGTGAAAAACTGTTTTTT
CASSLGTSEKLFF
>-|TRBJ1-4|-|TRBV29-1
TGCAGCGTTGAAGGGGACTCCGAAAAACTGTTTTTT
CSVEGDSEKLFF
>TRBD1|TRBJ2-3|-|TRBV19
TGTGCCACCAGGGACAGGTCAACGGATACGCAGTATTTT
CATRDRSTDTQYF
>-|TRBJ2-2|-|TRBV19
TGTGCCAGTAGGCCGGCAGGGAGAGGCACCGGGGAGCTGTTTTTT
CASRPAGRGTGELFF
>TRBD2|TRBJ2-7|-|TRBV30
TGTGCCTGGACCACCTACCGGCGGGGGGAATACGAGCAGTACTTC
CAWTTYRRGEYEQYF
>-|TRBJ2-1|many|TRBV6-6
TGTGCCAGCATCGGAGGACAGAGCTCCTACAATGAGCAGTTCTTC
CASIGGQSSYNEQFF
>-|TRBJ1-1|-|TRBV5-3
TGTGCCAGAAGCTTGGACAGGTTGAACACTGAAGCTTTCTTT
CARSLDRLNTEAFF
>-|TRBJ1-2|once|TRBV4-1
TGCGCCAGCAGCCAAGACCAGGGACGAACTAATGGCTACACCTTC
CASSQDQGRTNGYTF
>-|TRBJ2-7|many|TRBV9
TGTGCCAGCAGCGTATCTCGCACCTACGAGCAGTACTTC
CASSVSRTYEQYF
>-|TRBJ1-1|-|TRBV6-5
TGTGCCAGCAGTCCCGGGACATACAGCACTGAAGCTTTCTTT
CASSPGTYSTEAFF
>TRBD2|TRBJ2-7|once|TRBV4-2
TGTGCCAGCAGCCAAGATCTTTGGACTAGCGGCTACGAGCAGTACTTC
CASSQDLWTSGYEQYF
>-|TRBJ1-1|few|TRBV28
TGTGCCAGCAGTCGAGTGCGCCGGAACACTGAAGCTTTCTTT
CASSRVRRNTEAFF
>-|TRBJ2-7|few|TRBV7-2
TGTGCCAGCAGCTTAGATACAGGAGCCTACGAGCAGTACTTC
CASSLDTGAYEQYF
>-|TRBJ2-6|few|TRBV6-5
TGTGCCAGCAGCAGGGCTTTCTCTGGGGCCAACGTCCTGACTTTC
CASSRAFSGANVLTF
>-|TRBJ1-5|-|TRBV30
TGTGCCTGGAGTGTTGGGGGGAATAGCAATCAGCCCCAGCATTTT
CAWSVGGNSNQPQHF
>-|TRBJ1-1|-|TRBV5-1
TGCGCCAGCAGCCTCCAACTCGGGACACAGAATGAAGCTTTCTTT
CASSLQLGTQNEAFF
>TRBD1|TRBJ2-7|few|TRBV28
TGTGCCAGCAGTTTACTTTCGAGGGGGCAGGTCTTC
CASSLLSRGQVF
>TRBD2|TRBJ2-3|once|TRBV19
TGTGCCAGTAGCCGGACTAGCGGGAGGGCCGGGTACACAGATACGCAGTATTTT
CASSRTSGRAGYTDTQYF
>-|TRBJ1-3|-|TRBV6-5
TGTGCCAGCACTAATTACCAGGGGCTTGGAAACACCATATATTTT
CASTNYQGLGNTIYF
>-|TRBJ1-1|-|TRBV7-9
TGTGCCAGCATTGACACGGGGGTATCGACTGAAGCTTTCTTT
CASIDTGVSTEAFF
>-|TRBJ1-3|-|TRBV7-9
TGTGCCAGCAGCTTCCCGACAGTACGCTCTGGAAACACCATATATTTT
CASSFPTVRSGNTIYF
>TRBD2|TRBJ2-1|-|TRBV4-1
TGCGCCAGCAGATCGGGGACTACCCGTAACTACAATGAGCAGTTCTTC
CASRSGTTRNYNEQFF
>TRBD1|TRBJ1-5|-|TRBV28
TGTGCCAGCAGTTCGGGACAGGGGGCCGATCAGCCCCAGCATTTT
CASSSGQGADQPQHF
>-|TRBJ2-5|-|TRBV6-1
TGTGCCAGCAGTGAAGAAGAGACCCAGTACTTC
CASSEEETQYF
>TRBD2|TRBJ2-2|-|TRBV5-1
TGCGCCAGCAGCGAGACTAGCGGGGTTGGTACCGGGGAGCTGTTTTTT
CASSETSGVGTGELFF
>-|TRBJ2-3|-|TRBV9
TGTGCCAGCAGGGACCAGTCGGATACGCAGTATTTT
CASRDQSDTQYF
>-|TRBJ1-5|-|TRBV10-3
TGTGCCACAAAGGGGGGGGAGGGATCTCAGCCCCAGCATTTT
CATKGGEGSQPQHF
>-|TRBJ2-7|-|TRBV28
TGTGCCAGCAGTTTTATAGGGGGCGCGGGAATGGACGAGCAGTACTTC
CASSFIGGAGMDEQYF
>-|TRBJ2-1|-|TRBV11-1
TGTGCCAGCAGCCCCCGCGGTATCTCCTACAATGAGCAGTTCTTC
CASSPRGISYNEQFF
>TRBD2|TRBJ2-1|once|TRBV7-9
TGTGCCAGCAGCTTCTTAAGACTAGCGGGAGGGAGCTCCTACAATGAGCAGTTCTTC
CASSFLRLAGGSSYNEQFF
>TRBD1|TRBJ2-7|-|TRBV4-1
TGCGCCAGCAGCCATCCCCGAGGGGACAGGAGGTCTAACGAGCAGTACTTC
CASSHPRGDRRSNEQYF
>-|TRBJ2-1|-|TRBV29-1
TGCAGCGCCCGGAGGGACTACAATGAGCAGTTCTTC
CSARRDYNEQFF
>-|TRBJ1-4|-|TRBV6-5
TGTGCCAGCACCGATAACAACGCCGAAAAACTGTTTTTT
CASTDNNAEKLFF
>-|TRBJ2-3|-|TRBV7-9
TGTGCCAGCAGTCCCAGGCGGGACACGCAGTATTTT
CASSPRRDTQYF